The rows below give T cell receptor beta chains drawn from one sample of a study of blood T cell repertoires in COVID-19. Some clones are missing from TCRdb's copy, which holds only in-frame ones; the method was immunoSEQ multiplex PCR. The data hold a few hundred thousand clones, with around 86% observed a single time. The sample comprised peripheral blood. These receptors all come from a human donor in a cohort sampled during active COVID-19. Each CDR3 is given with its conserved first and last residue. A D gene is named only where the DNA matches it firmly. Clone sizes are given selectively: once, few, many, or a class where the clone is expanded.

j_call | d_call | v_call | clone_size | cdr3_nt | cdr3_aa
TRBJ2-7 | TRBD1 | TRBV11-2 | . | TGTGCCAGCAGCTTAACAGGGGGCGAGCAGTACTTC | CASSLTGGEQYF
TRBJ2-7 | . | TRBV28 | . | TGTGCCAGCAGTCGACCGGCGGGATCCTACGAGCAGTACTTC | CASSRPAGSYEQYF
TRBJ2-7 | . | TRBV27 | . | TGTGCCAGCAGTTTCACAGGGACTACTATCCGGGAGCAGTACTTC | CASSFTGTTIREQYF
TRBJ2-5 | TRBD2 | TRBV4-1 | . | TGCGCCAGCAGGGGGTGGGGCGGGAGGTTCGAGACCCAGTACTTC | CASRGWGGRFETQYF
TRBJ2-5 | TRBD2 | TRBV5-1 | . | TGCGCCAGCAGCCTAGGGACTAGCGGGGGACTGCAAGAGACCCAGTACTTC | CASSLGTSGGLQETQYF
TRBJ1-5 | . | TRBV21-1 | . | TGTGCCAGCAGCAAAGAGGAGGTACGGCAGAGTCGGAACCAGCCCCAGCATTTT | CASSKEEVRQSRNQPQHF
TRBJ1-2 | . | TRBV19 | . | TGTGCCAGTAACCTACCAACGGGAGATGGAAGTGGCTACACCTTC | CASNLPTGDGSGYTF
TRBJ2-2 | . | TRBV19 | . | TGTGCCAGTAGTAAGGGAGACACCGGGGAGCTGTTTTTT | CASSKGDTGELFF
TRBJ2-3 | TRBD2 | TRBV6-2/TRBV6-3 | . | TGTGCCAGCAGTTACAGGCTAGCGGGGGACGGCACAGATACGCAGTATTTT | CASSYRLAGDGTDTQYF
TRBJ2-5 | . | TRBV5-1 | . | TGCGCCAGCAGCTTCCAGGGGATCGCGCAAGAGACCCAGTACTTC | CASSFQGIAQETQYF
TRBJ2-5 | . | TRBV18 | few | TGTGCCAGCTCACCAGGACCAGAGGCGGGTGAGACCCAGTACTTC | CASSPGPEAGETQYF
TRBJ2-3 | . | TRBV14 | . | TGTGCCAGCAGCCAGCAGCCGGGTCTCACGCAGTATTTT | CASSQQPGLTQYF
TRBJ2-7 | . | TRBV19 | . | TGTGCCAGTAGGGTAAGGACTGGTACTTCCTACGAGCAGTACTTC | CASRVRTGTSYEQYF
TRBJ2-1 | . | TRBV5-1 | . | TGCGCCAGCAGCTTGGTAGCGGACAATGAGCAGTTCTTC | CASSLVADNEQFF
TRBJ1-2 | TRBD1 | TRBV28 | . | TGTGCCAGCAGCGGGACAGGGGAGAGGGGCTACACCTTC | CASSGTGERGYTF
TRBJ2-1 | . | TRBV9 | . | TGTGCCAGCAGCGTAGGTCAGGGCGAGCAGTTCTTC | CASSVGQGEQFF
TRBJ2-7 | TRBD1 | TRBV2 | . | TGTGCCAGCAGTGAAAGGAGGACAGGGTTCTACGAGCAGTACTTC | CASSERRTGFYEQYF
TRBJ1-6 | . | TRBV7-8 | few | TGTGCCAGCAGCTCGGGGGGTTCACCCCTCCACTTT | CASSSGGSPLHF
TRBJ2-7 | . | TRBV5-4 | . | TGTGCCAGCAGCTTGGACCCACGGGACGAGCAGTACTTC | CASSLDPRDEQYF
TRBJ2-5 | TRBD2 | TRBV5-1 | . | TGCGCCAGCAGCTTGGACCCTAGCGGGGCCCAAGAGACCCAGTACTTC | CASSLDPSGAQETQYF
TRBJ2-1 | . | TRBV9 | . | TGTGCCAGCAGCGGCCTGGGGGGAAGGGTCACCAATGAGCAGTTCTTC | CASSGLGGRVTNEQFF
TRBJ2-1 | TRBD2 | TRBV5-1 | . | TGCGCCAGCAGCTTGGCGCTAGCGGGGAGCAATGAGCAGTTCTTC | CASSLALAGSNEQFF
TRBJ1-2 | . | TRBV12-3/TRBV12-4 | . | TGTGCCAGCAGTTTACTTACTAACTATGGCTACACCTTC | CASSLLTNYGYTF
TRBJ2-1 | . | TRBV7-3 | once | TGTGCCAGCAGCCCACCGTGGGGGGATGAGCAGTTCTTC | CASSPPWGDEQFF
TRBJ1-5 | TRBD1 | TRBV28 | . | TGTGCCATCCGGGGGACAGCTAATCAGCCCCAGCATTTT | CAIRGTANQPQHF
TRBJ2-7 | . | TRBV6-5 | . | TGTGCCAGCACCCCGGACATTTCCTACGAGCAGTACTTC | CASTPDISYEQYF
TRBJ1-1 | . | TRBV30 | . | TGTGCCGTATTTAGGGGTCTCATGAACACTGAAGCTTTCTTT | CAVFRGLMNTEAFF
TRBJ2-7 | . | TRBV27 | . | TGTGCCAGCAGTAACAGGCCGCGAACCTCAACCTACGAGCAGTACTTC | CASSNRPRTSTYEQYF
TRBJ1-3 | . | TRBV7-6 | . | TGTGCCAGCAGCTTCCTAGGAGGGGAATCTGGAAACACCATATATTTT | CASSFLGGESGNTIYF
TRBJ1-1 | TRBD1 | TRBV2 | . | TGTGCCAGCTCAAAAAAGGGGGACAGTTCTGAAGCTTTCTTT | CASSKKGDSSEAFF
TRBJ2-1 | . | TRBV18 | . | TGTGCCAGCTCCTCGATGGGGGGGCATTACAATGAGCAGTTCTTC | CASSSMGGHYNEQFF
TRBJ2-3 | . | TRBV5-1 | . | TGCGCCAGCAGCTTGGCCGTGACAGATACGCAGTATTTT | CASSLAVTDTQYF
TRBJ2-7 | . | TRBV5-1 | . | TGCGCCAGCAGCTTGAGGGGCAGTCCCTACGAGCAGTACTTC | CASSLRGSPYEQYF
TRBJ2-1 | TRBD2 | TRBV3-1/TRBV3-2 | . | TGTGCCAGCAGCCAAGACACTAGCGGGGGCAGCCAGTTCTTC | CASSQDTSGGSQFF
TRBJ1-1 | . | TRBV29-1 | . | TGCAGCGTTGCTGGCAGATTGAACACTGAAGCTTTCTTT | CSVAGRLNTEAFF